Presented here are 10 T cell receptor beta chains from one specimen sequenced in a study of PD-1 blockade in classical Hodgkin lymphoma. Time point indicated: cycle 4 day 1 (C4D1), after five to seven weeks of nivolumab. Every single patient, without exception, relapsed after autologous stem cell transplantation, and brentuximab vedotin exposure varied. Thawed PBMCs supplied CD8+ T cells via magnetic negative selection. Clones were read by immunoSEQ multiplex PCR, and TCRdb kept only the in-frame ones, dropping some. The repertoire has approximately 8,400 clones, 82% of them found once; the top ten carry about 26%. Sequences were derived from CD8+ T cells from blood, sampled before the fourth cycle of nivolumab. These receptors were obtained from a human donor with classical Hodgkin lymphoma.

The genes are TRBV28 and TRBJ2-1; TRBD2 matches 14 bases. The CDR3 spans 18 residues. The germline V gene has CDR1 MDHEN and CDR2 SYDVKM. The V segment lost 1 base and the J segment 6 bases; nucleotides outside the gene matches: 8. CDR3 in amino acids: CASSLLTTSGGVGNEQFF. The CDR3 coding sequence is TGTGCCAGCAGTTTATTGACGACTAGCGGGGGGGTAGGCAATGAGCAGTTCTTC.

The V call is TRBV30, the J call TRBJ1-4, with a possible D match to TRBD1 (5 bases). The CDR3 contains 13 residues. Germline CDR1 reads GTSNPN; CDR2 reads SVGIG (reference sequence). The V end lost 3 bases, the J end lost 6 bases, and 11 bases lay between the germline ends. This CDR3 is CAWRGLGDEKLFF. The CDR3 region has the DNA TGTGCCTGGAGGGGACTTGGGGATGAAAAACTGTTTTTT.

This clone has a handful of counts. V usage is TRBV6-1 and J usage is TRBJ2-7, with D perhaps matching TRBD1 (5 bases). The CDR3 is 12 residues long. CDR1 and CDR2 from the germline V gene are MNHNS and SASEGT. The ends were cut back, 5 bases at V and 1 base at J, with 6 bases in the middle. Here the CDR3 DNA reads TGTGCCAGCAGTCCAGGGTCCTACGAGCAGTACTTC. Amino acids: CASSPGSYEQYF.

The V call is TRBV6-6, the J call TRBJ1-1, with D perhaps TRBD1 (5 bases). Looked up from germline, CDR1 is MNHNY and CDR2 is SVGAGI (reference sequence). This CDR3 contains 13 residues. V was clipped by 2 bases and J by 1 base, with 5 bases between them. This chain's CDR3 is CASSYGGNTEAFF. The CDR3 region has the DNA TGTGCCAGCAGTTACGGGGGGAACACTGAAGCTTTCTTT.

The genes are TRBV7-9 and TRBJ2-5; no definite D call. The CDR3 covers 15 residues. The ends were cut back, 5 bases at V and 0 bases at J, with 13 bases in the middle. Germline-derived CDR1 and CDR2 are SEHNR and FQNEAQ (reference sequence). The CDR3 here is CASSPTMTNQETQYF. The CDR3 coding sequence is TGTGCCAGCAGCCCTACGATGACAAACCAAGAGACCCAGTACTTC.

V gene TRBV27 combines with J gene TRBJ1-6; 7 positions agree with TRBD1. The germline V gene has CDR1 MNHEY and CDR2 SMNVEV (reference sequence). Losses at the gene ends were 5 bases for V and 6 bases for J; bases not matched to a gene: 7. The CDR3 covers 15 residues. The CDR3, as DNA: TGTGCCAGCAGTCCCGACAGGGTCTCTAATTCACCCCTCCACTTT. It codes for CASSPDRVSNSPLHF.

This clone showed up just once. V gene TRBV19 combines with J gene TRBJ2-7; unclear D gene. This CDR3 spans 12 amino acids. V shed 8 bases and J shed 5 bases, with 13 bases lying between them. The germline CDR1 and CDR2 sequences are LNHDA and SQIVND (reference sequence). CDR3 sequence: CASSGIFDEQYF. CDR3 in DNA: TGTGCCAGTTCTGGGATCTTCGACGAGCAGTACTTC.

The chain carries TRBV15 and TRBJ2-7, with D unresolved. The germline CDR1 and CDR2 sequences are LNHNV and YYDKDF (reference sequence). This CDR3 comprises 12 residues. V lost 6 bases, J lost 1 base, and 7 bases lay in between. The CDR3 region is CATSAPSYEQYF. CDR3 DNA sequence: TGTGCCACCAGTGCTCCTTCCTACGAGCAGTACTTC.

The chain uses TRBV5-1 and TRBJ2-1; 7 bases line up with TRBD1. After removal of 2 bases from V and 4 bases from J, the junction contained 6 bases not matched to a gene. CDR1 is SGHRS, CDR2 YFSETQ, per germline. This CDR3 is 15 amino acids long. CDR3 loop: CASSFTGVGYNEQFF. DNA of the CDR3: TGCGCCAGCAGCTTTACAGGGGTGGGGTACAATGAGCAGTTCTTC.

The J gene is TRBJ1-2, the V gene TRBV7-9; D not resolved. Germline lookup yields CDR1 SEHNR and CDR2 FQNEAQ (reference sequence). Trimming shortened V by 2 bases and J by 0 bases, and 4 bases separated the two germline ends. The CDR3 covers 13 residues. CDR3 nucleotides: TGTGCCAGCAGCTTAAGTCCTAACTATGGCTACACCTTC. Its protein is CASSLSPNYGYTF.